This is a list of T cell receptor beta chains from one sample in a study of CD4 T cells in relation to SARS-CoV-2 and coronaviruses. The assay was immunoSEQ multiplex PCR, and TCRdb's table has in-frame clones only and misses some. Of 20,000 to 25,000 clones in the sample, about 70% were seen once. Their target antigens are unknown. Sequencing was performed on CD4+ T cells from PBMCs, cultured in vitro. The receptors shown here come from a human donor in good health. CDR3s include the opening cysteine and the closing phenylalanine or tryptophan. D genes are given only for firm matches. Expanded clones get a size class; other rows say once, few or many, or leave the size out.

j_call,clone_size,v_call,d_call,cdr3_aa,cdr3_nt
TRBJ2-2,-,TRBV12-3/TRBV12-4,-,CASEYYGELFF,TGTGCCAGTGAATATTACGGGGAGCTGTTTTTT
TRBJ2-1,-,TRBV12-3/TRBV12-4,-,CASRLRNEQFF,TGTGCCAGCAGGCTCCGTAATGAGCAGTTCTTC
TRBJ1-5,few,TRBV28,-,CASSLSGQPQHF,TGTGCCAGCAGTTTATCTGGTCAGCCCCAGCATTTT
TRBJ2-7,-,TRBV20-1,-,CSAARDEQYF,TGCAGTGCTGCCCGCGACGAGCAGTACTTC
TRBJ1-2,once,TRBV3-1/TRBV3-2,TRBD1,CASSQGTGTANYGYTF,TGTGCCAGCAGCCAAGGGACAGGGACAGCTAACTATGGCTACACCTTC
TRBJ2-3,-,TRBV2,-,CASSIGGLRVDTQYF,TGTGCCAGCAGCATAGGGGGTCTCAGGGTAGATACGCAGTATTTT
TRBJ2-7,-,TRBV5-1,-,CASSLLPTYEQYF,TGCGCCAGCAGCTTGTTACCAACCTACGAGCAGTACTTC
TRBJ2-6,-,TRBV6-2/TRBV6-3,TRBD2,CASSPGLAGARTYSGANVLTF,TGTGCCAGCAGCCCGGGACTAGCGGGAGCGCGAACCTACTCTGGGGCCAACGTCCTGACTTTC
TRBJ1-2,few,TRBV24-1,-,CAIRWPGGYTF,TGTGCCATCAGGTGGCCGGGTGGCTACACCTTC
TRBJ2-4,once,TRBV18,-,CASSPASGTGLNIQYF,TGTGCCAGCTCACCAGCTTCCGGGACGGGCTTAAACATTCAGTACTTC
TRBJ2-7,-,TRBV27,TRBD1,CASSFEYTGGWSREQYF,TGTGCCAGCAGTTTCGAATATACAGGGGGCTGGTCTAGGGAGCAGTACTTC
TRBJ1-5,-,TRBV7-9,-,CASSLGLEQPQHF,TGTGCCAGCAGCTTAGGCCTCGAACAGCCCCAGCATTTT
TRBJ1-4,-,TRBV5-1,TRBD1,CASSSSGTGGFEKLFF,TGCGCCAGCAGCTCTTCCGGGACAGGGGGCTTTGAAAAACTGTTTTTT
TRBJ2-3,-,TRBV7-3,TRBD1,CASSLRRGRIGVTDTQYF,TGTGCCAGCAGCTTACGCAGGGGGCGAATCGGTGTCACAGATACGCAGTATTTT
TRBJ2-7,-,TRBV11-3,TRBD1,CASSFRQGGPEQYF,TGTGCCAGCAGCTTTCGACAGGGGGGACCCGAGCAGTACTTC
TRBJ2-7,-,TRBV6-5,TRBD1,CASSKKPGQGSEQYF,TGTGCCAGCAGTAAAAAACCGGGACAGGGGTCCGAGCAGTACTTC
TRBJ2-1,-,TRBV5-1,TRBD1,CASSKGQEYNEQFF,TGCGCCAGCAGCAAGGGACAGGAATACAATGAGCAGTTCTTC
TRBJ2-1,-,TRBV11-3,-,CASSLNGQGNEQFF,TGTGCCAGCAGCTTAAACGGGCAAGGCAATGAGCAGTTCTTC
TRBJ2-1,few,TRBV19,-,CASSPFLESYNEQFF,TGTGCCAGTAGTCCTTTCCTCGAAAGCTACAATGAGCAGTTCTTC
TRBJ1-5,-,TRBV2,-,CASKRGGKSALNDNQPQHF,TGTGCCAGCAAACGGGGGGGAAAGTCCGCACTTAATGACAATCAGCCCCAGCATTTT
TRBJ1-5,-,TRBV5-6,-,CASSLVRGFNQPQHF,TGTGCCAGCAGCTTGGTTAGGGGATTTAATCAGCCCCAGCATTTT
TRBJ2-4,-,TRBV4-1,TRBD1,CASSQVPGQGAVNF,TGCGCCAGCAGCCAAGTACCGGGACAGGGAGCGGTTAACTTC
TRBJ2-2,-,TRBV12-5,-,CASGFFSQNTGELFF,TGTGCTAGTGGTTTTTTCAGTCAGAACACCGGGGAGCTGTTTTTT
TRBJ1-6,few,TRBV3-1/TRBV3-2,-,CASSLGLDNSPLHF,TGTGCCAGCAGCCTCGGACTTGATAATTCACCCCTCCACTTT
TRBJ1-5,-,TRBV6-5,-,CASSAEYSNQPQHF,TGTGCCAGCAGCGCAGAATATAGCAATCAGCCCCAGCATTTT
TRBJ2-3,-,TRBV30,TRBD2,CAWSVLGAREADTQYF,TGTGCCTGGAGTGTACTGGGGGCGCGGGAGGCAGATACGCAGTATTTT
TRBJ1-1,-,TRBV6-1,-,CASSERVDPAFF,TGTGCCAGCAGTGAAAGGGTGGACCCGGCTTTCTTT
TRBJ2-7,-,TRBV5-1,-,CASSSQQGSQYEQYF,TGCGCCAGCAGCTCCCAACAGGGTAGTCAATACGAGCAGTACTTC
TRBJ1-1,-,TRBV18,-,CASSPPQGLNTEAFF,TGTGCCAGCTCACCACCGCAGGGATTGAACACTGAAGCTTTCTTT
TRBJ2-2,-,TRBV27,TRBD1,CASSLDRGNTGELFF,TGTGCCAGCAGTTTAGACAGGGGGAACACCGGGGAGCTGTTTTTT
TRBJ2-2,-,TRBV12-3/TRBV12-4,-,CASSFHPGELFF,TGTGCCAGCAGTTTCCATCCCGGGGAGCTGTTTTTT
TRBJ2-1,-,TRBV3-1/TRBV3-2,TRBD2,CASSHRGDNEQFF,TGTGCCAGCAGCCATCGGGGGGACAATGAGCAGTTCTTC
TRBJ1-2,-,TRBV9,TRBD1,CATTPGGENYGYTF,TGTGCCACAACCCCAGGGGGGGAGAACTATGGCTACACCTTC
TRBJ2-5,-,TRBV5-1,-,CASSSTTMETQYF,TGCGCCAGCAGCTCGACCACTATGGAGACCCAGTACTTC
TRBJ2-1,-,TRBV10-2,TRBD2,CASGTSGPSSSYNEQFF,TGCGCCAGCGGGACTAGCGGGCCCAGTAGCTCCTACAATGAGCAGTTCTTC
TRBJ2-1,-,TRBV6-5,TRBD1,CASNRDRGHYNEQFF,TGTGCCAGCAATCGGGACAGGGGACACTACAATGAGCAGTTCTTC
TRBJ1-1,-,TRBV20-1,-,CSARQNTEAFF,TGCAGTGCCAGACAGAACACTGAAGCTTTCTTT
TRBJ1-3,-,TRBV3-1/TRBV3-2,-,CASSNMGFGRTTYGNTIYF,TGTGCCAGCAGCAACATGGGTTTCGGACGGACCACCTATGGAAACACCATATATTTT
TRBJ2-1,few,TRBV19,-,CASSTHGTRYNEQFF,TGTGCCAGTAGTACCCACGGGACTCGCTACAATGAGCAGTTCTTC
TRBJ2-5,once,TRBV6-5,-,CASTPLRETQYF,TGTGCCAGCACTCCTTTGAGGGAGACCCAGTACTTC
TRBJ2-7,-,TRBV19,-,CASSIGGHGSYEQYF,TGTGCCAGTAGTATAGGGGGCCACGGGAGCTACGAGCAGTACTTC
TRBJ2-5,-,TRBV9,-,CASSVAADQETQYF,TGTGCCAGCAGCGTAGCGGCGGATCAAGAGACCCAGTACTTC
TRBJ2-2,few,TRBV6-6,-,CASTQAESTGELFF,TGTGCCAGCACCCAAGCGGAGAGCACCGGGGAGCTGTTTTTT
TRBJ2-2,-,TRBV14,-,CASSQAINTGELFF,TGTGCCAGCAGCCAAGCCATCAACACCGGGGAGCTGTTTTTT
TRBJ1-5,-,TRBV5-1,-,CASSWGGLDNQPQHF,TGCGCCAGCAGCTGGGGGGGCTTAGACAATCAGCCCCAGCATTTT
TRBJ2-7,-,TRBV4-1,TRBD2,CASSHGTQRETTYEQYF,TGCGCCAGCAGCCACGGGACCCAGCGGGAGACGACCTACGAGCAGTACTTC
TRBJ1-4,few,TRBV10-1,TRBD1,CASGEGQGHEKLFF,TGCGCCAGCGGAGAGGGACAGGGGCATGAAAAACTGTTTTTT
TRBJ2-2,-,TRBV19,-,CASSAKASGELFF,TGTGCCAGTAGTGCGAAGGCCAGCGGGGAGCTGTTTTTT